The present T cell receptor beta chain was sequenced within a study of cytomegalovirus exposure and HLA in healthy donors. Study-wide findings and caveats: A prior analysis recorded that most TCR beta V segments were productive about 87% or about 30% of the time. Accurate predictions that matched the HLA-A and HLA-B alleles of most subjects were reportedly made from TCR beta sequences. Reports credit the classifier with highly specific, highly sensitive diagnosis of cytomegalovirus status.

This clone appeared once. Antigen: not known. Nominally healthy donors provided the samples, though records likely missed some immune exposures. Germline CDR1 SGHVS, CDR2 FQNEAQ. V trimming: 2 bases; J trimming: 3 bases; junction bases outside the gene matches: 3. The CDR3 extends over 15 amino acids. PCR was performed using 60 Vbeta and 13 Jbeta primers. Sequencing was performed with immunoSEQ multiplex PCR; in TCRdb, only in-frame clones are kept and a portion is missing. The repertoire holds 200,000 or so clones, with approximately 80% as singletons. Sequencing was carried out using PBMCs. The TCR was taken from a boy younger than 10 in good health and CMV-seronegative. The chain is built from TRBV7-8 and TRBJ2-5; 10 nucleotides match TRBD2. The CDR3: CASSLISGGKETQYF. The CDR3 region has the DNA TGTGCCAGCAGCTTAATTAGCGGGGGGAAAGAGACCCAGTACTTC.